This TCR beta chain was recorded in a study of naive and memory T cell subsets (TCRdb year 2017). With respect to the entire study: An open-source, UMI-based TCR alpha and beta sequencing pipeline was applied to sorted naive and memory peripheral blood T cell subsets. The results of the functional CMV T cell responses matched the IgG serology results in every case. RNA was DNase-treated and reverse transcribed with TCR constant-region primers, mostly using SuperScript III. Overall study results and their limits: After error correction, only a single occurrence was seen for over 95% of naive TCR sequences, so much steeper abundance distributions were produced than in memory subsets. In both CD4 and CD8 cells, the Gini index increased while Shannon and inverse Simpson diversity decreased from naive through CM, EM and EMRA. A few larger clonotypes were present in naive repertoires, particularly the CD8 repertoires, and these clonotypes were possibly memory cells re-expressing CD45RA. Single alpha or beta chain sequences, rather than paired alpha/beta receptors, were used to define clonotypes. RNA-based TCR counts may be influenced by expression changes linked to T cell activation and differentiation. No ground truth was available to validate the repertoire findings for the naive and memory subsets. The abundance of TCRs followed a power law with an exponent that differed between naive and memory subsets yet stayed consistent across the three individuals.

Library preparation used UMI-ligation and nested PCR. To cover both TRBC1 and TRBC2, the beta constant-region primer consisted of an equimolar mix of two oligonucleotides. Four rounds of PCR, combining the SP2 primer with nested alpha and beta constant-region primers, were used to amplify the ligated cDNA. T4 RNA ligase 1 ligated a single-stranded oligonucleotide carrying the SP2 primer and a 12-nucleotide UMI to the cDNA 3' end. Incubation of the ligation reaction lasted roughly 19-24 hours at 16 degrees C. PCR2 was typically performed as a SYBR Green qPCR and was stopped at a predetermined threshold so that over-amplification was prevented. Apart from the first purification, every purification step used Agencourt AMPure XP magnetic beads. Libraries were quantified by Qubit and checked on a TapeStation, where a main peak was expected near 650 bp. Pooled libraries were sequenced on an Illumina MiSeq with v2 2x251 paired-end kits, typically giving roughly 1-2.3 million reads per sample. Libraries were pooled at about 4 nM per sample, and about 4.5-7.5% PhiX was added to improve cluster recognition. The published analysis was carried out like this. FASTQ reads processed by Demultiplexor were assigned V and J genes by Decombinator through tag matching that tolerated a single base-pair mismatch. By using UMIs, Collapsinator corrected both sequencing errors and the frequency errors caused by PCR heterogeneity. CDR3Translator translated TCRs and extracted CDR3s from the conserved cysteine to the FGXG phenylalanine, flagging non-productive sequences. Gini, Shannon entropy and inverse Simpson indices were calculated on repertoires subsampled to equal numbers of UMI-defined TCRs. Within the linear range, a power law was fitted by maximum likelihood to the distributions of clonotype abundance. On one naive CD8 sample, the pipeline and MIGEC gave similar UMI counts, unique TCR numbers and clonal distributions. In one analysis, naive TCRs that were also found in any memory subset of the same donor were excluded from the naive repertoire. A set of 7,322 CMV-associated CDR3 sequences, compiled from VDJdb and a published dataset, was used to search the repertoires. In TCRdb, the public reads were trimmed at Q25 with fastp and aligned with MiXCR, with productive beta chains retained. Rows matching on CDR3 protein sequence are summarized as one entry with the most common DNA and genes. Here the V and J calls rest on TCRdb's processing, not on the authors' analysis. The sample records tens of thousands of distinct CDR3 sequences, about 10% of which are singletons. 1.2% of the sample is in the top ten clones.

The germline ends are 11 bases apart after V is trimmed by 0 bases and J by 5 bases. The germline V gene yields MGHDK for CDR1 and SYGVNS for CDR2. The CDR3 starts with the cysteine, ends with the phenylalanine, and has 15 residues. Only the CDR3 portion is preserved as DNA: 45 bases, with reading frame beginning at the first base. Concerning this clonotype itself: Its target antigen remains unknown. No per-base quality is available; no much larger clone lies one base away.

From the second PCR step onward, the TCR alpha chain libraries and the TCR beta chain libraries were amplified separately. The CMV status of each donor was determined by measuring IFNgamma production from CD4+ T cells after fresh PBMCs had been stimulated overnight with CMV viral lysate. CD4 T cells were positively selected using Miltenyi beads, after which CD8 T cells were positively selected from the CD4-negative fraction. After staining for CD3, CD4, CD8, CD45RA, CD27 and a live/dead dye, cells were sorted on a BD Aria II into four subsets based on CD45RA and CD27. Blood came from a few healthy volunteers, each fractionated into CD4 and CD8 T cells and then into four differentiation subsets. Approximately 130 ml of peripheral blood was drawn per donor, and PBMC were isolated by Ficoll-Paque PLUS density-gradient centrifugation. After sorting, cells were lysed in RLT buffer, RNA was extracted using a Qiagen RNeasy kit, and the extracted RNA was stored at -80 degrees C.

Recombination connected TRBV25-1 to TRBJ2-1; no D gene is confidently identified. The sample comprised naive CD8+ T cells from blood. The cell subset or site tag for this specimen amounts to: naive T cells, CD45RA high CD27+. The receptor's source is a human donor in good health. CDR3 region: CASSEYNHPDNEQFF. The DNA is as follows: TGTGCCAGCAGTGAATATAACCACCCAGACAATGAGCAGTTCTTC.